This entry lists 31 T cell receptor beta chains sequenced from one sample in a study of CD8+ T cells in alopecia areata. RNA, once extracted, was reverse transcribed into cDNA for use as the sequencing template. Generated by immunoSEQ multiplex PCR, the TCRdb table keeps only in-frame clones and is missing some. The table records some 110,000 clones without singletons, the ten largest covering roughly a fifth. Sequencing input: lesional skin. The receptors derive from a C3H/HeJ mouse with alopecia areata. The MHC haplotype of the strain is H2-k.

About this clone itself: The listed genes are named as in mouse. The read terminates 4 residues before the CDR3 end, so the remaining end is supplied by the germline J gene. This chain uses TRBV19 with TRBJ2-1; 10 bases are shared with TRBD2. The V gene's germline CDR1 is FNHDT and CDR2 SITEND (reference sequence). This CDR3 contains 16 residues. The V and J ends lost 4 bases and 0 bases, in that order; junction bases with no gene match: 4. CDR3: CASSSRDWGNYAEQFF. The sequenced CDR3 bases are TGTGCCAGCAGTTCCCGGGACTGGGGTAACTATGCT.

Regarding this clone: The translated DNA and TCRdb's protein are not identical at residue 11; the protein here was translated from the DNA. The gene symbols are mouse symbols. The read terminates 3 residues ahead of where the CDR3 ends, so the germline J gene completes it. The chain joins TRBV13-3 to TRBJ1-6, with D maybe TRBD1 (5 bases). TRBJ1-6 is identified as an open reading frame with a role that is uncertain. Trimming took 5 bases from V and 5 from J, leaving 11 bases between them. CDR1 is NNHDY, CDR2 SYVADS, per germline. This CDR3 has 14 amino acids. CDR3 in amino acids: CASRGVLDNSPLYF. Partial CDR3 DNA: TGTGCCAGCAGAGGGGTTCTGGATAATTCGCCC.

This clone was picked up a small number of times. The genes are named according to mouse. The read gets to within 4 residues of the CDR3 end, and the germline J gene fills in the rest. The V call is TRBV1, the J call TRBJ2-1, with TRBD1 identical over 10 bases. The CDR3 covers 16 residues. Germline CDR1 NSQYPW, CDR2 LRSPGD (reference sequence). Trimming removed 2 bases from V and 3 bases from J; junction bases left unmatched: 4. The CDR3 here is CTCSAWTGGLYAEQFF. The CDR3 bases that were read are TGCACCTGCAGTGCATGGACAGGGGGTCTCTATGCT. Full variable domain (remainder filled in from reference TRBV1 and TRBJ2-1): VTLLEQNPRWRLVPRGQAVNLRCILKNSQYPWMSWYQQDLQKQLQWLFTLRSPGDKEVKSLPGADYLATRVTDTELRLQVANMSQGRTLYCTCSAWTGGLYAEQFFGPGTRLTVL.

Points on this clone: Gene names are the mouse ones. The read is 4 residues too short to cover the CDR3 end, so that end is filled in from the germline J gene. The chain carries TRBV1 and TRBJ1-1, with 8 bases that match TRBD1. The V gene end was trimmed by 3 bases and the J gene end by 0 bases; junction bases not matched to a gene: 3. CDR3 length: 15 residues. The V gene's germline CDR1 is NSQYPW and CDR2 LRSPGD (reference sequence). The DNA read from the CDR3 is TGCACCTGCAGTGCGCAACAGGGGGCAAACACA. Translating gives CTCSAQQGANT. The CDR3 in its entirety is CTCSAQQGANTEVFF.

About this clone: The protein TCRdb lists differs from the translation of the DNA at residue 14; the protein given here is translated from the DNA itself. Mouse gene names apply. The CDR3 end is not reached by the read, which stops 3 residues before it; the germline J gene fills it in. The chain links TRBV13-2 to TRBJ1-6; TRBD1 matches 7 bases. TRBJ1-6 is classed as an ORF, of uncertain function. CDR1 NNHNN and CDR2 SYGAGS come from the germline V gene (reference sequence). This CDR3 spans 17 amino acids. With V trimmed by 0 bases and J by 0 bases, 3 bases remained unmatched. The CDR3 DNA, read in part, is TGTGCCAGCGGTGATGCAGGGGGAATTTCCTATAATTCGCCC. Protein: CASGDAGGISYNSP. From start to end, the CDR3 is CASGDAGGISYNSPLYF.

This clone has more than one count but fewer than ten. Mouse gene names apply. The observed sequence ends 4 residues before the CDR3 terminus, with the missing tail filled in from the germline J gene. The chain couples TRBV1 to TRBJ2-5; 9 bases map to TRBD1. There are 15 residues in the CDR3. Germline V gene lookup returns CDR1 NSQYPW and CDR2 LRSPGD (reference sequence). The CDR3 DNA, read in part, is TGCACCTGCAGTGCATACAGGGGGCGTAGTGAC. The encoded protein is CTCSAYRGRSD. From start to end, the CDR3 is CTCSAYRGRSDTQYF.

This clone has a handful of counts. Germline and genes here are mouse. The CDR3 end lies 4 residues beyond the end of the read and is filled in from the germline J gene. This chain links TRBV19 with TRBJ2-3, with D possibly matching TRBD2 (7 bases). Trimming cost V 1 base and J 2 bases, with 11 bases left between them. Germline V gene data show CDR1 as FNHDT and CDR2 as SITEND (reference sequence). CDR3 size: 15 residues. The chain's CDR3 is CASSIMGGVAETLYF. The covered CDR3 bases are TGTGCCAGCAGTATAATGGGGGGCGTTGCAGAA.

This clone was recorded a few times. Gene names refer to mouse genes. The missing CDR3 end, 4 residues past where the read stops, is filled in from the germline J gene. The rearrangement links TRBV1 to TRBJ2-7; 8 positions agree with TRBD2. Germline assignment: CDR1 NSQYPW and CDR2 LRSPGD (reference sequence). The CDR3 is 13 residues long. V shed 4 bases and J 2 bases; nucleotides not matched to a gene: 1. The CDR3 loop is CTCSEDWAYEQYF. The part of the CDR3 DNA that was read is TGCACCTGCAGTGAGGACTGGGCCTAT.

Note on this clone: Germline and genes: mouse. The CDR3 is cut off 4 residues early in the read; its end comes from the germline J gene. This chain connects TRBV13-3 to TRBJ2-7; 7 bases fit TRBD1. The CDR3 consists of 14 residues. The germline V gene has CDR1 NNHDY and CDR2 SYVADS. The V and J ends lost 2 bases and 3 bases, in that order; junction bases with no gene match: 5. CDR3 DNA (partial): TGTGCCAGCAGTGAATCAGGGGGTCTCTAT. It codes for CASSESGGLY. The full CDR3 reads CASSESGGLYEQYF.

This clone was seen only a few times. Gene and germline names: mouse. The read terminates 4 residues before the CDR3 end, so the remaining end is supplied by the germline J gene. Other nucleotide sequences from this sample produce the same CDR3. This chain connects TRBV13-3 to TRBJ2-4; D is possibly TRBD1 (5 bases). The V and J ends lost 5 bases and 0 bases respectively, with 10 bases between them. The CDR3 covers 14 residues. CDR1 NNHDY and CDR2 SYVADS come from the germline V gene. Here the CDR3 reads CASSVQGSQNTLYF. Incomplete CDR3 DNA: TGTGCCAGCAGCGTTCAGGGTAGTCAAAAC.

In regard to this clone: Gene names refer to mouse genes. The read ends 4 residues before the CDR3 terminus; that terminus is restored from the germline J gene. The V gene is TRBV13-3, the J gene TRBJ2-5; D is perhaps TRBD1 (5 bases). This CDR3 contains 14 residues. The V and J ends lost 2 bases and 1 base respectively, with 8 bases between them. Germline V CDR1 and CDR2: NNHDY, SYVADS. This CDR3 is CASSERQYQDTQYF. The CDR3 DNA, read in part, is TGTGCCAGCAGTGAAAGACAGTACCAAGAC.

This clone was picked up a small number of times. Gene names and germline match the mouse. The CDR3 end falls 4 residues outside the read, so it is completed with the germline J gene. The chain employs TRBV19 and TRBJ1-2, with 7 bases identical to TRBD1. Trimming removed 4 bases from V and 2 bases from J; junction bases left unmatched: 5. CDR3 length: 14 amino acids. Germline CDR1 is FNHDT and CDR2 is SITEND (reference sequence). CDR3 DNA (partial): TGTGCCAGCAGTCTGACAGGGACGAACTCC. The encoded protein is CASSLTGTNS. The whole CDR3 is CASSLTGTNSDYTF.

The table lists this clone with a few counts. The listed TCRdb protein conflicts with the DNA translation at residue 12, and the protein shown is translated directly from the DNA. Mouse gene names apply. With the read ending 3 residues before the CDR3 end, the germline J gene is used to fill in that end. This chain connects TRBV19 to TRBJ1-3; D is unclear. The CDR3 runs 15 residues. Germline V gives CDR1 FNHDT, CDR2 SITEND (reference sequence). The sequenced part of the CDR3 DNA is TGTGCCAGCAGTATATTTTCCAGTTCTGGAAATCCG. This translates into CASSIFSSSGNP. The full CDR3 protein reads CASSIFSSSGNPLYF.

This clone has only a few counts. Any gene name here is a mouse gene name. The CDR3 goes on 4 residues after the read ends, and that part is filled in from the germline J gene. This chain uses TRBV1 with TRBJ1-1; D perhaps matches TRBD1 (5 bases). This CDR3 is built from 15 residues. Trimming removed 3 bases from V and 4 bases from J, with 15 bases in between. Germline CDR1 and CDR2: NSQYPW and LRSPGD (reference sequence). The covered CDR3 bases are TGCACCTGCAGTGCCCTAGGCAGGGAGGGCACA. Amino acids: CTCSALGREGT. The whole CDR3 protein reads CTCSALGREGTEVFF.

A word on this clone: At residue 12, the DNA translation does not agree with TCRdb's protein; the protein displayed here is the one encoded by the DNA. Gene labels here are mouse ones. The read finishes 3 residues shy of the CDR3 end, and the germline J gene is used to complete it. The V and J genes are TRBV1 and TRBJ1-3; weak D call: TRBD1 (5 bases). This CDR3 is built from 15 residues. Per the germline V gene, CDR1 is NSQYPW and CDR2 is LRSPGD (reference sequence). Trimming left V 0 bases short and J 3 bases short, with 9 bases between. The sequenced part of the CDR3 DNA is TGCACCTGCAGTGCAGAGTGGGGGGATGGAAATACG. It yields the protein CTCSAEWGDGNT. The full CDR3 protein is CTCSAEWGDGNTLYF. The entire variable domain, with the rest obtained from reference TRBV1 and TRBJ1-3, is as follows: VTLLEQNPRWRLVPRGQAVNLRCILKNSQYPWMSWYQQDLQKQLQWLFTLRSPGDKEVKSLPGADYLATRVTDTELRLQVANMSQGRTLYCTCSAEWGDGNTLYFGEGSRLIVV.

A word on this clone: Germline and genes: mouse. With the read ending 4 residues before the CDR3 end, the germline J gene is used to fill in that end. The rearrangement links TRBV13-2 to TRBJ1-1, with D perhaps TRBD1 (6 bases). This CDR3 has 13 residues. CDR1 is NNHNN, CDR2 SYGAGS, per germline (reference sequence). CDR3 region: CASGDGGRPEVFF. Incomplete CDR3 DNA: TGTGCCAGCGGTGATGGGGGGCGCCCA.

This clone came up a few times. Any gene name here is a mouse gene name. Read data end 4 residues before the CDR3 end; the end is taken from the germline J gene. This sequence joins TRBV19 and TRBJ2-5; 7 bases map to TRBD2. This CDR3 is 15 amino acids long. The V gene's germline CDR1 is FNHDT and CDR2 SITEND (reference sequence). CDR3 bases read: TGTGCCAGCAGTATAACCCCTGGGGGAGAAGAC. It codes for CASSITPGGED. The whole CDR3 sequence reads CASSITPGGEDTQYF.

About this clone: Here the gene names and germline are mouse. The CDR3 end lies 4 residues beyond the end of the read and is filled in from the germline J gene. The rearrangement joins TRBV13-1 to TRBJ1-1; perhaps TRBD1 as D (5 bases). This CDR3 has 12 residues. V shed 5 bases and J shed 3 bases, with 8 bases lying between them. The germline V gene encodes CDR1 NSHNY and CDR2 SYGAGN. CDR3: CASSQGYTEVFF. The sequenced CDR3 bases are TGTGCCAGCAGCCAGGGTTACACA.

This clone occurred a few times. The genes are named according to mouse. The CDR3 end is not reached by the read, which stops 4 residues before it; the germline J gene fills it in. The chain combines TRBV13-2 with TRBJ2-1; 10 bases fit TRBD1. This CDR3 has 16 amino acids. Germline V gene sequence: CDR1 NNHNN, CDR2 SYGAGS (reference sequence). Losses at the gene ends were 1 base for V and 6 bases for J; bases not matched to a gene: 7. CDR3 in amino acids: CASGDPGTGAFAEQFF. CDR3 DNA (partial): TGTGCCAGCGGTGATCCCGGGACAGGGGCCTTTGCT.

This clone was picked up a small number of times. The listed genes are named as in mouse. The read ends 4 residues early relative to the CDR3; the germline J gene fills the gap. J is TRBJ2-1 and V is TRBV1; a possible D gene is TRBD1 (5 bases). Germline V gene lookup returns CDR1 NSQYPW and CDR2 LRSPGD (reference sequence). This CDR3 is built from 13 residues. V shed 2 bases and J shed 5 bases, with 7 bases lying between them. The CDR3 loop is CTCSAPDNAEQFF. The covered CDR3 bases are TGCACCTGCAGTGCACCGGACAATGCT.

This clone was seen a handful of times. The germline and genes are mouse ones. The read stops 4 residues short of the end of the CDR3; the missing end is completed from the germline J gene. The chain joins TRBV16 to TRBJ2-7; 13 positions match TRBD2. Trimming at V came to 6 bases and at J to 3 bases, leaving 8 bases not matched to a gene. The length of the CDR3 is 16 residues. Germline-derived CDR1 and CDR2 are SGHSA and FRNQAP. CDR3 amino acids: CASSSRTGGANYEQYF. Partial CDR3 DNA: TGTGCAAGCAGTTCCCGGACTGGGGGGGCCAACTAT.

In its sample, this clone was seen a few times. Gene names are mouse gene names. Coverage ceases 4 residues before the CDR3 finishes, and the germline J gene fills in the end. The chain couples TRBV14 to TRBJ2-1; TRBD1 aligns across 9 bases. The CDR3 runs 14 residues. The germline gives CDR1 SGHDT, CDR2 FRDEAV. Partial CDR3 DNA: TGTGCCAGCAGTCCACAGGGGGCGAGCGCT. Its protein is CASSPQGASA. The complete CDR3 reads CASSPQGASAEQFF.

Concerning this clone itself: Mouse names are used for the genes. The read halts 4 residues ahead of the CDR3 end, with the missing end drawn from the germline J gene. The V and J genes are TRBV13-3 and TRBJ1-4; TRBD1 might be the D (5 bases). Trimming shortened V by 3 bases and J by 0 bases, and 12 bases separated the two germline ends. Germline V gives CDR1 NNHDY, CDR2 SYVADS. The CDR3 extends over 16 amino acids. The CDR3 reads CASSVTDIISNERLFF. The covered CDR3 bases are TGTGCCAGCAGTGTGACAGACATAATTTCCAACGAA.

This clone has just a few counts. All gene names here are mouse names. The read halts 4 residues ahead of the CDR3 end, with the missing end drawn from the germline J gene. The chain carries TRBV13-3 and TRBJ2-5; TRBD1 matches at 7 bases. Germline lookup yields CDR1 NNHDY and CDR2 SYVADS. V was clipped by 1 base and J by 0 bases; unmatched bases: 5. This CDR3 is 16 amino acids long. The CDR3 DNA, read in part, is TGTGCCAGCAGTGATAACAGGGGTTTTAACCAAGAC. Amino acid sequence: CASSDNRGFNQD. The entire CDR3 protein is CASSDNRGFNQDTQYF.

About this clone: Genes and germline are mouse. The DNA ends 4 residues before the CDR3 does, and the rest of the CDR3 is filled in from the germline J gene. The chain uses TRBV1 and TRBJ2-7; 10 positions agree with TRBD2. Per germline, CDR1 NSQYPW and CDR2 LRSPGD (reference sequence). CDR3 length equals 15 residues. CDR3 region: CTCSADWGGWYEQYF. Partial CDR3 DNA: TGCACCTGCAGTGCAGACTGGGGGGGCTGGTAT. The full variable domain, with the rest looked up from reference TRBV1 and TRBJ2-7, is VTLLEQNPRWRLVPRGQAVNLRCILKNSQYPWMSWYQQDLQKQLQWLFTLRSPGDKEVKSLPGADYLATRVTDTELRLQVANMSQGRTLYCTCSADWGGWYEQYFGPGTRLTVL.

This clone was counted only a few times. Gene names refer to mouse genes. The read gets to within 4 residues of the CDR3 end, and the germline J gene fills in the rest. The rearrangement joins TRBV1 to TRBJ1-4; tentatively, D is TRBD1 (5 bases). Germline V lookup: CDR1 NSQYPW, CDR2 LRSPGD (reference sequence). The CDR3 is 16 residues long. V was shortened by 0 bases and J by 4 bases, with 12 bases between the two germline ends. CDR3 in amino acids: CTCSADQTAVNERLFF. CDR3 DNA, as far as it was read: TGCACCTGCAGTGCAGATCAGACAGCCGTCAACGAA.

Details on this clone: Gene names are mouse gene names. Coverage ceases 4 residues before the CDR3 finishes, and the germline J gene fills in the end. This chain uses TRBV1 with TRBJ1-1; 9 positions agree with TRBD1. This CDR3 spans 15 amino acids. V dropped 0 bases and J dropped 4; count of bases not matched to a gene: 3. Germline V gene data show CDR1 as NSQYPW and CDR2 as LRSPGD (reference sequence). The CDR3 bases that were read are TGCACCTGCAGTGCAGATCACAGGGGGCTCACA. Its protein product is CTCSADHRGLT. Given in full, the CDR3 is CTCSADHRGLTEVFF.

This clone was detected ten times or more. Genes and germline are mouse. The CDR3 goes on 4 residues after the read ends, and that part is filled in from the germline J gene. The gene calls are TRBV1 and TRBJ2-2; a possible D gene is TRBD2 (5 bases). The CDR3 contains 16 residues. Looked up from germline, CDR1 is NSQYPW and CDR2 is LRSPGD (reference sequence). The V and J ends lost 0 bases and 0 bases respectively, with 8 bases between them. The sequenced part of the CDR3 DNA is TGCACCTGCAGTGCAGAGTCTGGGACAAACACCGGG. This translates into CTCSAESGTNTG. The complete CDR3 sequence is CTCSAESGTNTGQLYF.

This clone was seen more than once but under ten times. Here the gene names and germline are mouse. The CDR3 extends 4 residues past the end of the read, so its final part is completed from the germline J gene. The rearrangement joins TRBV1 to TRBJ1-1; a weak D match, TRBD1 (5 bases). Trimming shortened V by 3 bases and J by 1 base, and 9 bases separated the two germline ends. CDR1 NSQYPW and CDR2 LRSPGD come from the germline V gene (reference sequence). This CDR3 is 14 amino acids long. The CDR3 DNA, read in part, is TGCACCTGCAGTGCTCCAGGGATAAACACA. It specifies CTCSAPGINT. The CDR3, in full, reads CTCSAPGINTEVFF.

In the case of this clone: Mouse gene names apply. With the read ending 4 residues before the CDR3 end, the germline J gene is used to fill in that end. J is TRBJ2-2 and V is TRBV13-3, with D perhaps matching TRBD2 (6 bases). The CDR3 totals 15 residues. Trimming took 3 bases from V and 1 from J, leaving 10 bases between them. The germline V gene has CDR1 NNHDY and CDR2 SYVADS. The CDR3 bases that were read are TGTGCCAGCAGTGCCGGGACTTTAAACACCGGG. Translating gives CASSAGTLNTG. The CDR3 in full is CASSAGTLNTGQLYF. The variable domain in full, completed from reference TRBV13-3 and TRBJ2-2, reads EAAVTQSPRSKVAVTGGKVTLSCHQTNNHDYMYWYRQDTGHGLRLIHYSYVADSTEKGDIPDGYKASRPSQENFSLILELASLSQTAVYFCASSAGTLNTGQLYFGEGSKLTVL.

In the case of this clone: Mouse names are used for the genes. The missing CDR3 end, 4 residues past where the read stops, is filled in from the germline J gene. The gene calls are TRBV13-3 and TRBJ1-4, with 8 bases that match TRBD1. Unmatched junction bases numbered 2, after V lost 5 bases and J lost 5 bases. Looked up from germline, CDR1 is NNHDY and CDR2 is SYVADS. The length of the CDR3 is 13 residues. The CDR3 sequence is CASRGDRNERLFF. CDR3 DNA, as far as it was read: TGTGCCAGCAGAGGGGACAGGAACGAA.